This is a list of T cell receptor beta chains from one sample in a study of regulatory T cells in long-lasting Graves disease. TCRdb re-analysed the multiplex PCR reads in MiXCR, keeping a single row per CDR3 protein. The data show roughly 500,000 distinct CDR3 sequences, roughly 21% seen once. Sequenced material: peripheral blood mononuclear cells (PBMCs), taken when the disease was refractory, from a patient treated with antithyroid drugs. These receptors all come from a female donor with Graves disease. Both conserved end residues are part of each CDR3. The D gene is left open where the match is weak. Some rows mark clone size as missing; the rest say once, few, many or name a class of expanded clone.

j_call cdr3_length d_call clone_size v_call cdr3_aa cdr3_nt
TRBJ2-7 14 TRBD2 many TRBV6-5 CASSSTSGAYEQYF TGTGCCAGCAGTTCGACTAGCGGGGCCTACGAGCAGTACTTC
TRBJ2-5 14 . . TRBV5-8 CASTLTGTYPTQYF TGTGCCAGCACCTTGACCGGGACGTACCCGACCCAGTACTTC
TRBJ2-2 14 . once TRBV7-9 CASTSWDGTGELFF TGTGCCAGCACCTCCTGGGACGGCACCGGGGAGCTGTTTTTT
TRBJ2-5 15 TRBD2 many TRBV7-9 CASSLGLAAQETQYF TGTGCCAGCAGCTTGGGTCTAGCGGCTCAAGAGACCCAGTACTTC
TRBJ2-1 15 TRBD2 . TRBV12-3/TRBV12-4 CASSFGTSTVREQFF TGTGCCAGCAGTTTCGGGACTAGCACAGTACGTGAGCAGTTCTTC
TRBJ1-1 15 . . TRBV7-2 CASSLEQGDGTEAFF TGTGCCAGCAGCTTAGAACAAGGGGACGGCACTGAAGCTTTCTTT
TRBJ1-1 15 TRBD1 many TRBV3-1 CASSPRDRAGTEAFF TGTGCCAGCAGCCCTAGGGACAGGGCGGGCACTGAAGCTTTCTTT
TRBJ1-6 14 TRBD1 many TRBV2 CASSERDRASPLHF TGTGCCAGCAGTGAAAGGGACAGGGCTTCACCCCTCCACTTT
TRBJ1-2 8 . many TRBV7-6 CASSGYTF TGTGCCAGCAGTGGCTACACCTTC
TRBJ2-7 14 TRBD1 many TRBV11-2 CAIHSQGQGYEQYF TGTGCCATCCATTCCCAGGGACAGGGGTACGAGCAGTACTTC
TRBJ2-7 16 TRBD1 . TRBV11-2 CASSLGPGTDSYEQYF TGTGCCAGCAGCTTAGGCCCCGGGACAGACTCCTACGAGCAGTACTTC
TRBJ2-5 14 TRBD2 many TRBV2 CASSWTSGGETQYF TGTGCCAGCAGTTGGACTAGCGGTGGGGAGACCCAGTACTTC
TRBJ2-1 14 . few TRBV28 CASSQLSSYNEQFF TGTGCCAGCAGCCAATTAAGCTCCTACAATGAGCAGTTCTTC